These 14 T cell receptor beta chains originate from one sample sequenced in a study of blood T cells in healthy people across ages. Through a sample-barcoded 5' primer and a J-beta primer mix, a second PCR was run for about 6 to 11 cycles. Each CDR3 protein gets one entry after TCRdb re-called the 5' RACE reads with MiXCR. The top ten clones hold around 21% of a sample with about a million distinct CDR3 sequences, roughly 47% of them seen once. The specimen sequenced was blood. The receptor source for this set is a woman in her sixties or seventies in good health.

V is TRBV6-1 and J is TRBJ2-7; D may be TRBD1 or TRBD2 (5 bases each). The CDR3 length is 18 residues. V was shortened by 0 bases and J by 3 bases, with 21 bases between the two germline ends. CDR1 is MNHNS, CDR2 SASEGT, per germline. The CDR3 nucleotides are TGTGCCAGCAGTGAAGCCCTTTGGGCAGGAGGACAAAACTACGAGCAGTACTTC. Translated, it gives CASSEALWAGGQNYEQYF.

This clonotype was seen once. This chain connects TRBV20-1 to TRBJ2-1; 11 positions match TRBD2. Trimming took 4 bases from V and 4 from J; bases not matched to a gene: 9. The germline V gene encodes CDR1 DFQATT and CDR2 SNEGSKA (reference sequence). The CDR3 is 16 residues long. The chain's CDR3 is CSATPLAGAGYNEQFF. The CDR3 bases are TGCAGTGCTACGCCACTAGCGGGAGCAGGTTACAATGAGCAGTTCTTC.

The chain joins TRBV2 to TRBJ2-5; D may correspond to TRBD1 or TRBD2 (5 bases each). The DNA end favors TRBJ2-7, so the J call may be wrong. Per germline, CDR1 SNHLY and CDR2 FYNNEI. The CDR3 runs to 13 residues. CDR3 residues: CASRTRDLYEQYF. The CDR3 DNA reads as TGTGCCAGCAGGACCCGGGACCTCTACGAGCAGTACTTC.

The CDR3 coding sequence is TGCGCCAGCAGCCAAGGTCCGTTGCGGGTACACACAGATACGCAGTATTTT. This sequence encodes CASSQGPLRVHTDTQYF. This chain joins TRBV4-1 and TRBJ2-3; D may be TRBD2 (5 bases). Per germline, CDR1 MGHRA and CDR2 YSYEKL. The V and J ends lost 1 base and 2 bases respectively, with 16 bases between them. The CDR3 loop spans 17 amino acids.

The chain couples TRBV20-1 to TRBJ1-1; D is perhaps TRBD1 (6 bases). This CDR3 has 15 residues. In germline, CDR1 is DFQATT, CDR2 SNEGSKA (reference sequence). The V gene lost 2 bases and the J gene lost 0 bases, with 13 bases spanning the gap. The CDR3 loop reads CSARYGQTMNTEAFF. CDR3 nucleotides: TGCAGTGCTAGATACGGACAGACAATGAACACTGAAGCTTTCTTT.

V and J are TRBV18 and TRBJ2-3, with a possible D match to TRBD1 (6 bases). Germline V gene lookup returns CDR1 KGHSH and CDR2 LQKENI. The CDR3 contains 17 residues. Trimming removed 3 bases at V and 1 base at J, with 17 bases between. The CDR3 loop is CASSPPNRVLGTDTQYF. The CDR3 DNA reads as TGTGCCAGCTCACCGCCCAACAGGGTATTAGGCACAGATACGCAGTATTTT.

This clonotype was seen only a few times. V gene TRBV6-5 combines with J gene TRBJ2-7; D ambiguous. CDR3 length: 16 residues. Germline lookup yields CDR1 MNHEY and CDR2 SVGAGI. V lost 6 bases to trimming and J lost 2 bases, with 20 bases between them. The CDR3 region is CASSPETTGRTYEQYF. The CDR3 nucleotides read TGTGCCAGCAGCCCCGAGACCACCGGTCGGACCTACGAGCAGTACTTC.

This clonotype was detected only a few times. This chain connects TRBV29-1 to TRBJ2-1; 12 bases map to TRBD2. This CDR3 is built from 15 residues. The J segment lost 3 bases and the V segment lost 4 bases, leaving 4 bases of the junction unmatched. Germline V gene sequence: CDR1 SQVTM, CDR2 ANQGSEA. The CDR3 nucleotides are TGCAGCGTTGGACTAGCGGGAGACCACTACAATGAGCAGTTCTTC. Protein product: CSVGLAGDHYNEQFF.

The chain carries TRBV2 and TRBJ2-3; D is perhaps TRBD1 (6 bases). V was shortened by 3 bases and J by 0 bases, with 19 bases between the two germline ends. Germline CDR1 reads SNHLY; CDR2 reads FYNNEI. CDR3 length equals 18 residues. CDR3 nucleotides: TGTGCCAGCAGTGAGGTCCGGTTGGGGACAACTAGCACAGATACGCAGTATTTT. The encoded protein is CASSEVRLGTTSTDTQYF.

V usage is TRBV25-1 and J usage is TRBJ2-1; perhaps TRBD2 as D (5 bases). Per the germline V gene, CDR1 is MGHDK and CDR2 is SYGVNS. With 8 bases removed from V and 7 bases from J, the gap between germline ends came to 18 bases. This CDR3 contains 14 residues. This chain's CDR3 is CASCAIGSGNEQFF. CDR3 bases: TGTGCCAGCTGCGCCATCGGGTCGGGGAATGAGCAGTTCTTC.

This clonotype was recorded many times. J is TRBJ2-4 and V is TRBV28; tentatively, D is TRBD2 (5 bases). V shed 4 bases and J shed 1 base, with 8 bases lying between them. The CDR3 covers 14 residues. Germline CDR1 MDHEN, CDR2 SYDVKM. The CDR3 sequence is CASSYRGAKNIQYF. In DNA, the CDR3 is TGTGCCAGCAGTTACCGGGGTGCCAAAAACATTCAGTACTTC.

This clonotype was counted only a few times. The V and J genes are TRBV15 and TRBJ2-2; D might be TRBD1 or TRBD2, each matching 7 bases. Per the germline V gene, CDR1 is LNHNV and CDR2 is YYDKDF (reference sequence). The CDR3 extends over 16 amino acids. The V end lost 8 bases, the J end lost 5 bases, and 21 bases lay between the germline ends. CDR3 in amino acids: CATSILGRGRTGELFF. CDR3 DNA sequence: TGTGCCACCTCTATCCTGGGGAGGGGGCGAACCGGGGAGCTGTTTTTT.

This sequence joins TRBV2 and TRBJ2-4; D gene uncertain. The J call may be mistaken, given a closer DNA end match to TRBJ2-5. Germline V gene sequence: CDR1 SNHLY, CDR2 FYNNEI. There are 13 residues in the CDR3. CDR3 nucleotides: TGTGCCAGCTTTAGGACGGCCGGAGAGACCCAGTACTTC. Translating it yields CASFRTAGETQYF.

The chain recombines TRBV6-5 with TRBJ2-2, with 8 bases aligning to TRBD2. Germline CDR1 reads MNHEY; CDR2 reads SVGAGI. This CDR3 region has 17 residues. J gave up 4 bases and V 2 bases, and 9 bases lay outside the gene matches. The CDR3 loop is CASSYGRGGALTGELFF. The CDR3 DNA reads TGTGCCAGCAGTTACGGTCGGGGGGGCGCTCTCACCGGGGAGCTGTTTTTT.